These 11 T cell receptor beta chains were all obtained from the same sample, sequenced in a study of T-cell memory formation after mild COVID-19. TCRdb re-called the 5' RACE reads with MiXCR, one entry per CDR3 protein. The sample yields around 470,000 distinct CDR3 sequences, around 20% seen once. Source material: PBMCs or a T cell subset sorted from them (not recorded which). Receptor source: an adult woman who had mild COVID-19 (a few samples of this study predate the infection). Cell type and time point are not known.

CDR3 in amino acids: CASSLAPPWDRQNTIYF. CDR3 in DNA: TGTGCCAGCAGCTTAGCGCCCCCCTGGGACCGTCAAAACACCATATATTTT. The rearrangement links TRBV7-6 to TRBJ1-3, with TRBD1 as a possible D gene (5 bases). This CDR3 contains 17 residues. V lost 0 bases to trimming and J lost 6 bases, with 18 bases between them. The germline gives CDR1 SGHVS, CDR2 FNYEAQ.

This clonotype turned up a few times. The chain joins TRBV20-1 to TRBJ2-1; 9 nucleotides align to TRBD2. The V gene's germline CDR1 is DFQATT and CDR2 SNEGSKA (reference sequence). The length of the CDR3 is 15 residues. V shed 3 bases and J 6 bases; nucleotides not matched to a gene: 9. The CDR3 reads CSASEGSGSRNEQFF. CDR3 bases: TGCAGTGCTAGTGAAGGTAGCGGGAGCCGCAATGAGCAGTTCTTC.

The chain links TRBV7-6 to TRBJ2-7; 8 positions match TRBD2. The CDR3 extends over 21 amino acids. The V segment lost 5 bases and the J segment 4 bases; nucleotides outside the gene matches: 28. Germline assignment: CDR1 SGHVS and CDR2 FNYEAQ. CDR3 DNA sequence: TGTGCCAGCAGCGGGACCAGGTCGGAGGGACTAGGACGGCTAAAACTTTACGAGCAGTACTTC. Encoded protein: CASSGTRSEGLGRLKLYEQYF.

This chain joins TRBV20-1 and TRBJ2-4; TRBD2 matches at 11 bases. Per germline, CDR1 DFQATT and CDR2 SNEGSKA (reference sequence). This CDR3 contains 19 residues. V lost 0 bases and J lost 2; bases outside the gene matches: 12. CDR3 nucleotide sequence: TGCAGTGCTAGAGACTCATACCGACTAGCGGGACGGTCCAAAAACATTCAGTACTTC. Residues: CSARDSYRLAGRSKNIQYF.

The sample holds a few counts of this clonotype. CDR3 bases: TGTGCCATCAGTGAGTTGTTTCAGGCAGCTAACTATGGCTACACCTTC. Its protein is CAISELFQAANYGYTF. The V call is TRBV10-3, the J call TRBJ1-2; no definite D call. In germline, CDR1 is ENHRY, CDR2 SYGVKD. Trimming left V 1 base short and J 0 bases short, with 12 bases between. The CDR3 is 16 amino acids.

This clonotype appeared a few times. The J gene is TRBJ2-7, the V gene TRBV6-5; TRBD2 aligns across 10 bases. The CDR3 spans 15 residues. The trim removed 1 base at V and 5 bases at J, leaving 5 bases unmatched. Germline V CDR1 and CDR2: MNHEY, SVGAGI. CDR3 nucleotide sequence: TGTGCCAGCAGTTACTTGGCTAGCGGGAGAGACGAGCAGTACTTC. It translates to CASSYLASGRDEQYF.

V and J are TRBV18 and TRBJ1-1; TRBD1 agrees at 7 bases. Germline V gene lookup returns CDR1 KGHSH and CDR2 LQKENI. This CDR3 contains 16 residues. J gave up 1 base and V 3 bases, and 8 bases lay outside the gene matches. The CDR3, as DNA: TGTGCCAGCTCACCGCGCCGAGGGACAGCGAACACTGAAGCTTTCTTT. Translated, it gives CASSPRRGTANTEAFF.

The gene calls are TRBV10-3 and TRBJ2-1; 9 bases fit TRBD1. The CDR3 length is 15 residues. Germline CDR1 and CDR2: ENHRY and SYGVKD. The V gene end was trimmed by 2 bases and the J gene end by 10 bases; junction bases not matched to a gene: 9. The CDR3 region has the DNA TGTGCCATCAGTGAGCGGGGACAGGGTGGCGGCGAGCAGTTCTTC. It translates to CAISERGQGGGEQFF.

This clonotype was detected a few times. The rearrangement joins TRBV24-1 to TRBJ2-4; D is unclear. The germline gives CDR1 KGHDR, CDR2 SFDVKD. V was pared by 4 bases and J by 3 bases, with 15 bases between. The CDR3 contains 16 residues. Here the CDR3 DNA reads TGTGCCACCAGTGACTCGACCCGGTCGGGCAAAAACATTCAGTACTTC. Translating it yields CATSDSTRSGKNIQYF.

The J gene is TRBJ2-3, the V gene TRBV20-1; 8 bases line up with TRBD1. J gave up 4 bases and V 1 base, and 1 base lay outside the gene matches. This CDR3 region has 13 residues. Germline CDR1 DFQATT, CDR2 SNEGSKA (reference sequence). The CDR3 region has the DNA TGCAGTGCTAGAGGGACAGGGCCAGATACGCAGTATTTT. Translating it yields CSARGTGPDTQYF.

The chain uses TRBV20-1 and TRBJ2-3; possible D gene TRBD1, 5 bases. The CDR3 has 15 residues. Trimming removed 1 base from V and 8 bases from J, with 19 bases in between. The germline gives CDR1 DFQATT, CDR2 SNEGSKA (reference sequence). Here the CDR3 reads CSARGSRTLVVTQYF. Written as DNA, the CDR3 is TGCAGTGCTAGAGGATCAAGGACACTCGTAGTTACGCAGTATTTT.